The 31 T cell receptor beta chains given below trace back to one sample, sequenced in a study of T cell responses to AZD1222 COVID-19 vaccine. The protocol was immunoSEQ multiplex PCR, while the TCRdb copy is restricted to in-frame clones and leaves out a portion. The profile shows around 170,000 clones, roughly 91% of them singletons. The sample consisted of peripheral blood, taken on day 0 of AZD1222 vaccination. All receptors derive from an adult in good health.

The rearrangement links TRBV29-1 to TRBJ2-4; D may be TRBD2 (6 bases). Germline CDR1 reads SQVTM; CDR2 reads ANQGSEA. CDR3 length: 12 residues. Trimming shortened V by 4 bases and J by 6 bases, and 10 bases separated the two germline ends. The CDR3 spells CSVGRGRNIQYF. For the CDR3, the DNA is TGCAGCGTTGGGAGGGGCCGAAACATTCAGTACTTC.

This chain connects TRBV27 to TRBJ2-7; 7 nucleotides align to TRBD2. J gave up 4 bases and V 2 bases, and 2 bases lay outside the gene matches. This CDR3 comprises 13 residues. Germline lookup yields CDR1 MNHEY and CDR2 SMNVEV (reference sequence). The CDR3 sequence is CASSLRGEYEQYF. In nucleotides, the CDR3 is TGTGCCAGCAGTTTACGGGGGGAGTACGAGCAGTACTTC.

This rearrangement joins TRBV19 to TRBJ2-1; D remains unclear. The CDR3 consists of 13 residues. V dropped 3 bases and J dropped 1 base, with 4 bases sitting between them. CDR1 and CDR2 (germline): LNHDA, SQIVND (reference sequence). CDR3 in amino acids: CASSIDSYNEQFF. As DNA, the CDR3 is TGTGCCAGTAGTATCGATTCCTACAATGAGCAGTTCTTC.

This clone was picked up one time. V and J are TRBV7-8 and TRBJ2-7; D remains unclear. The CDR3 length is 12 residues. Germline V CDR1 and CDR2: SGHVS, FQNEAQ. V lost 5 bases to trimming and J lost 8 bases, with 13 bases between them. CDR3 region: CASSHFFGQQYF. The CDR3 coding sequence is TGTGCCAGCAGCCACTTCTTTGGTCAGCAGTACTTC. Full variable domain (remainder filled in from reference TRBV7-8 and TRBJ2-7): GAGVSQSPRYKVAKRGQDVALRCDPISGHVSLFWYQQALGQGPEFLTYFQNEAQLDKSGLPSDRFFAERPEGSVSTLKIQRTQQEDSAVYLCASSHFFGQQYFGPGTRLTVT.

The V call is TRBV11-2, the J call TRBJ2-1; D is unclear. The germline CDR1 and CDR2 sequences are SGHAT and FQNNGV. V lost 1 base to trimming and J lost 13 bases, with 17 bases between them. This CDR3 has 14 amino acids. CDR3 in DNA: TGTGCCAGCAGCTTAGTTTTTGGCTCCTTGGACCAGTTCTTC. This codes for CASSLVFGSLDQFF.

The rearrangement links TRBV5-8 to TRBJ1-3; the D is unclear. The V end was cut by 4 bases, the J end by 4 bases, with 3 bases between. The germline gives CDR1 SGHTS, CDR2 YDEGEE. The CDR3 spans 11 residues. In DNA form, the CDR3 reads TGTGCCAGCAGCCGAGGAAACACCATATATTTT. Translating it yields CASSRGNTIYF.

CDR3 DNA: TGTGCCAGCAGTGGACTAGCGGGGGGCTTCTACGAGCAGTACTTC. Translated: CASSGLAGGFYEQYF. The V call is TRBV27, the J call TRBJ2-7, with 14 bases aligning to TRBD2. Trimming at V came to 5 bases and at J to 3 bases, leaving 3 bases not matched to a gene. Per the germline V gene, CDR1 is MNHEY and CDR2 is SMNVEV (reference sequence). The CDR3 spans 15 residues.

This clone was counted between two and nine times. The rearrangement joins TRBV29-1 to TRBJ1-2; D is uncertain. Looked up from germline, CDR1 is SQVTM and CDR2 is ANQGSEA. Trimming cost V 1 base and J 5 bases, with 11 bases left between them. The CDR3 contains 13 residues. The CDR3 sequence is CSVEVRSGYGYTF. The DNA of the CDR3 is TGCAGCGTTGAAGTCCGGAGCGGGTATGGCTACACCTTC. The full variable domain, rest sourced from reference TRBV29-1 and TRBJ1-2, is SAVISQKPSRDICQRGTSLTIQCQVDSQVTMMFWYRQQPGQSLTLIATANQGSEATYESGFVIDKFPISRPNLTFSTLTVSNMSPEDSSIYLCSVEVRSGYGYTFGSGTRLTVV.

The V call is TRBV19, the J call TRBJ2-1, with 9 positions matching TRBD2. Trimming at V came to 5 bases and at J to 1 base, leaving 9 bases not matched to a gene. The length of the CDR3 is 17 residues. Germline V CDR1 and CDR2: LNHDA, SQIVND (reference sequence). The CDR3 nucleotides are TGTGCCAGTAGTCCCCTGGCGGGAGGGCCTTCCTACAATGAGCAGTTCTTC. Translated: CASSPLAGGPSYNEQFF.

This clone showed up just once. The gene calls are TRBV15 and TRBJ1-2; 9 bases fit TRBD1. The CDR3 runs 17 residues. Per the germline V gene, CDR1 is LNHNV and CDR2 is YYDKDF (reference sequence). The J segment lost 4 bases and the V segment lost 0 bases, leaving 9 bases of the junction unmatched. CDR3 DNA sequence: TGTGCCACCAGCAGAGAGAAGTGGACAGGGGATACCTATGGCTACACCTTC. Its translation is CATSREKWTGDTYGYTF.

The V and J genes are TRBV4-1 and TRBJ2-1, with TRBD2 identical over 9 bases. In germline, CDR1 is MGHRA, CDR2 YSYEKL. This CDR3 is built from 15 residues. V lost 6 bases, J lost 5 bases, and 8 bases stayed unmatched. This CDR3 is CASRPRLAADNEQFF. As DNA, the CDR3 is TGCGCCAGCAGACCTAGACTAGCGGCGGACAATGAGCAGTTCTTC.

This chain uses TRBV10-2 with TRBJ2-4; 7 bases are shared with TRBD1. Trimming cost V 8 bases and J 0 bases; bases outside gene matches: 4. The CDR3 covers 14 residues. The V gene's germline CDR1 is WSHSY and CDR2 SAAADI. The CDR3 here is CASGQDLAKNIQYF. The CDR3, as DNA: TGCGCCAGCGGACAGGATTTAGCCAAAAACATTCAGTACTTC.

This clone was counted once. The CDR3 region is CASSVLAVMNTEAFF. The DNA of the CDR3 is TGTGCCAGCAGCGTACTCGCGGTGATGAACACTGAAGCTTTCTTT. The rearrangement joins TRBV9 to TRBJ1-1, with D uncertain. Germline CDR1 SGDLS, CDR2 YYNGEE. The ends were cut back, 1 base at V and 0 bases at J, with 10 bases in the middle. This CDR3 spans 15 amino acids.

The chain is built from TRBV7-7 and TRBJ2-2, with TRBD1 identical over 7 bases. Germline V CDR1 and CDR2: SSHAT, FNYEAQ (reference sequence). Losses at the gene ends were 4 bases for V and 6 bases for J; bases not matched to a gene: 2. The CDR3 has 13 amino acids. This chain's CDR3 is CASSSDRAGELFF. CDR3 coding DNA: TGTGCCAGCAGCTCAGACAGGGCCGGGGAGCTGTTTTTT. Combining the CDR3 with reference TRBV7-7 and TRBJ2-2 gives the whole variable domain GAGVSQSPRYKVTKRGQDVTLRCDPISSHATLYWYQQALGQGPEFLTYFNYEAQPDKSGLPSDRFSAERPEGSISTLTIQRTEQRDSAMYRCASSSDRAGELFFGEGSRLTVL.

This clone was seen a few times. The V and J genes are TRBV6-2 or TRBV6-3 and TRBJ1-2, with D possibly TRBD1 on 6 matching bases. Germline assignment: CDR1 MNHEY and CDR2 SVGEGT. Trimming stripped 4 bases from V and 5 bases from J, with 23 bases between. This CDR3 has 17 amino acids. CDR3 DNA sequence: TGTGCCAGCAGTTCCCGAAGACCACAGGGTGCTCGGTATGGCTACACCTTC. It yields the protein CASSSRRPQGARYGYTF.

V and J are TRBV7-9 and TRBJ2-7; 10 nucleotides agree with TRBD1. With V trimmed by 5 bases and J by 0 bases, 4 bases remained unmatched. Germline V gene data show CDR1 as SEHNR and CDR2 as FQNEAQ (reference sequence). CDR3 size: 15 residues. The CDR3 bases are TGTGCCAGCAGCGACGACAGGGGGCCCTCCTACGAGCAGTACTTC. This codes for CASSDDRGPSYEQYF.

The chain uses TRBV6-6 and TRBJ2-1; TRBD1 might be the D (6 bases). The CDR3 spans 12 residues. The ends were cut back, 5 bases at V and 5 bases at J, with 7 bases in the middle. CDR1 and CDR2 from the germline V gene are MNHNY and SVGAGI (reference sequence). The CDR3 reads CASSPGDNEQFF. The CDR3 coding sequence is TGTGCCAGCAGTCCAGGGGACAATGAGCAGTTCTTC.

The J gene is TRBJ2-3, the V gene TRBV28; possible D gene TRBD2, 6 bases. From germline, CDR1 is MDHEN and CDR2 SYDVKM. The V end was cut by 8 bases, the J end by 0 bases, with 12 bases between. This CDR3 contains 14 residues. In DNA form, the CDR3 reads TGTGCCAGCCTTAGCGGAGCTAGCACAGATACGCAGTATTTT. Translated: CASLSGASTDTQYF.

V gene TRBV2 combines with J gene TRBJ1-1; 7 bases agree with TRBD1. Germline loops: CDR1 SNHLY, CDR2 FYNNEI. The CDR3 spans 12 residues. Trimming took 8 bases from V and 6 from J; bases not matched to a gene: 6. CDR3 bases: TGTGCCAGCTTGGGGACAGCCCCTGAAGCTTTCTTT. Translating gives CASLGTAPEAFF.

The rearrangement uses TRBV27 and TRBJ1-2; the D is unclear. CDR1 is MNHEY and CDR2 is SMNVEV in the germline V gene (reference sequence). V was clipped by 3 bases and J by 0 bases, with 8 bases between them. This CDR3 has 14 residues. The CDR3 sequence is CASSFEATNYGYTF. For the CDR3, the DNA is TGTGCCAGCAGTTTTGAGGCCACTAACTATGGCTACACCTTC.

The chain recombines TRBV18 with TRBJ1-5; D ambiguous. Trimming stripped 2 bases from V and 0 bases from J, with 11 bases between. Germline CDR1 is KGHSH and CDR2 is LQKENI. The CDR3 has 16 amino acids. Written as DNA, the CDR3 is TGTGCCAGCTCACCATTCCGACAAGATAGCAATCAGCCCCAGCATTTT. Amino acid sequence: CASSPFRQDSNQPQHF.

The chain carries TRBV3-1 (or the pseudogene TRBV3-2) and TRBJ1-1; a possible D gene is TRBD1 (5 bases). The CDR3 runs 15 residues. Germline CDR1 reads LGHDT; CDR2 reads YNNKEL (reference sequence). V was trimmed by 1 base and J by 0 bases, leaving 9 bases between them. The CDR3 DNA sequence: TGTGCCAGCAGCCAAGGTGGCAGGGTGAACACTGAAGCTTTCTTT. Amino acids: CASSQGGRVNTEAFF.

This sequence joins TRBV27 and TRBJ1-4; possibly TRBD1 for D (5 bases). The CDR3 spans 15 residues. Trimming took 5 bases from V and 0 from J, leaving 10 bases between them. CDR1 MNHEY and CDR2 SMNVEV come from the germline V gene (reference sequence). The CDR3, as DNA: TGTGCCAGCAGTATTGACAGTGCAACTAATGAAAAACTGTTTTTT. The encoded protein is CASSIDSATNEKLFF.

This clone was picked up a small number of times. V is TRBV7-9 and J is TRBJ1-3; no clear D. The ends were cut back, 1 base at V and 0 bases at J, with 19 bases in the middle. The germline gives CDR1 SEHNR, CDR2 FQNEAQ (reference sequence). The CDR3 covers 19 residues. CDR3 DNA sequence: TGTGCCAGCAGCTTAGGGTTGGCGTGGTCAGGTCGCTCTGGAAACACCATATATTTT. It codes for CASSLGLAWSGRSGNTIYF. Full variable domain (rest looked up from reference TRBV7-9 and TRBJ1-3): DTGVSQNPRHKITKRGQNVTFRCDPISEHNRLYWYRQTLGQGPEFLTYFQNEAQLEKSRLLSDRFSAERPKGSFSTLEIQRTEQGDSAMYLCASSLGLAWSGRSGNTIYFGEGSWLTVV.

The chain links TRBV5-6 to TRBJ2-7; tentatively, D is TRBD1 (5 bases). Germline V lookup: CDR1 SGHDT, CDR2 YYEEEE. The CDR3 contains 15 residues. V was trimmed by 0 bases and J by 7 bases, leaving 17 bases between them. CDR3 loop: CASSLARRVAGEQYF. The CDR3 DNA reads as TGTGCCAGCAGCTTGGCGCGCAGGGTCGCTGGGGAGCAGTACTTC.

This sequence joins TRBV25-1 and TRBJ2-7; possibly TRBD2 for D (6 bases). The CDR3 is made up of 12 amino acids. The ends were cut back, 4 bases at V and 3 bases at J, with 7 bases in the middle. The V gene's germline CDR1 is MGHDK and CDR2 SYGVNS. CDR3 in amino acids: CASSGGVYEQYF. CDR3 DNA: TGTGCCAGCAGTGGGGGGGTCTACGAGCAGTACTTC.

This chain joins TRBV27 and TRBJ1-2, with TRBD1 matching 10 bases. The CDR3 is 16 residues long. J gave up 3 bases and V 6 bases, and 10 bases lay outside the gene matches. CDR1 is MNHEY, CDR2 SMNVEV, per germline (reference sequence). The CDR3 nucleotides read TGTGCCAGCAGCCCCTCGGGACAGGGGTCAGACTATGGCTACACCTTC. It yields the protein CASSPSGQGSDYGYTF.

The chain carries TRBV4-3 and TRBJ2-2, with 8 bases identical to TRBD1. The V gene end was trimmed by 5 bases and the J gene end by 1 base; junction bases not matched to a gene: 9. This CDR3 has 17 residues. The germline V gene has CDR1 LGHNA and CDR2 YSLEER. Written as DNA, the CDR3 is TGCGCCAGCAGCGGAGCAGGGGGCCCCCGGAACACCGGGGAGCTGTTTTTT. As protein: CASSGAGGPRNTGELFF.

The chain recombines TRBV28 with TRBJ1-1; D not certain. Looked up from germline, CDR1 is MDHEN and CDR2 is SYDVKM. V shed 7 bases and J shed 5 bases, with 14 bases lying between them. This CDR3 is built from 13 residues. The CDR3 protein is CASTHRRTTEAFF. The DNA of the CDR3 is TGTGCCAGCACCCACCGGCGGACGACTGAAGCTTTCTTT.

CDR3 residues: CASSATLTYEQYF. DNA of the CDR3: TGTGCCAGCAGTGCTACCCTCACCTACGAGCAGTACTTC. V gene TRBV2 combines with J gene TRBJ2-7, with no clear D. Trimming left V 4 bases short and J 2 bases short, with 9 bases between. In germline, CDR1 is SNHLY, CDR2 FYNNEI. CDR3 length: 13 residues.

The chain recombines TRBV5-4 with TRBJ1-1; tentative D call: TRBD1 (5 bases). Germline V CDR1 and CDR2: SGHNT, YYREEE (reference sequence). The CDR3 is 15 residues long. Trimming stripped 0 bases from V and 2 bases from J, with 11 bases between. This CDR3 is CASSLGRGGNTEAFF. The CDR3 DNA follows: TGTGCCAGCAGCTTGGGTCGGGGGGGAAACACTGAAGCTTTCTTT.